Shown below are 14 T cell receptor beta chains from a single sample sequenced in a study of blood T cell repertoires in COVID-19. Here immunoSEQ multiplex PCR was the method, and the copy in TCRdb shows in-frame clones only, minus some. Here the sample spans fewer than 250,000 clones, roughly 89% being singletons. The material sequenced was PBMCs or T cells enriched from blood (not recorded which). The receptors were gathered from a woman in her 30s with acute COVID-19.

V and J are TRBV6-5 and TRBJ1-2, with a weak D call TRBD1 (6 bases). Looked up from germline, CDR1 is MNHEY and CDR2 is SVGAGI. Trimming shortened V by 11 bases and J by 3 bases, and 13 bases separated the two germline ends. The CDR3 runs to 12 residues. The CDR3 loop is CAARGSDYGYTF. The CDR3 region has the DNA TGTGCCGCCAGGGGTAGTGACTATGGCTACACCTTC.

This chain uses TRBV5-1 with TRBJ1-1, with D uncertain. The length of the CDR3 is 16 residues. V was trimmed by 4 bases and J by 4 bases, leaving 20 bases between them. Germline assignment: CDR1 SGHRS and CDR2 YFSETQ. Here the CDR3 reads CASSRGSLAELTEAFF. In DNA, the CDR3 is TGCGCCAGCAGCCGCGGGTCTTTGGCGGAGCTCACTGAAGCTTTCTTT.

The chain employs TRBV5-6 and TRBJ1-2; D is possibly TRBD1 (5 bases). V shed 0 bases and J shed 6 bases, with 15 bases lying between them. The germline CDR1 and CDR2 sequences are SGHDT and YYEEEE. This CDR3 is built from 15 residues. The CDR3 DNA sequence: TGTGCCAGCAGCTTGGTGTGGGGCGCGGTCGATGGCTACACCTTC. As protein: CASSLVWGAVDGYTF.

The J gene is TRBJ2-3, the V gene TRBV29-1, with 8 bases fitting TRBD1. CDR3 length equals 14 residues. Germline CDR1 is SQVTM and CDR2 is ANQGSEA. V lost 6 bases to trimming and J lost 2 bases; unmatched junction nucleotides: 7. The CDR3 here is CSVADRDHTDTQYF. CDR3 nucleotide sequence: TGCAGCGTAGCGGACAGGGACCACACAGATACGCAGTATTTT.

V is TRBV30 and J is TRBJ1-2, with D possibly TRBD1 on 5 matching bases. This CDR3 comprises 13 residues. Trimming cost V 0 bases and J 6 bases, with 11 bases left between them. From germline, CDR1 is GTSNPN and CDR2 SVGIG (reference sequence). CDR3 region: CAWSVGGGDGYTF. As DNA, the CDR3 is TGTGCCTGGAGTGTAGGTGGAGGGGATGGCTACACCTTC.

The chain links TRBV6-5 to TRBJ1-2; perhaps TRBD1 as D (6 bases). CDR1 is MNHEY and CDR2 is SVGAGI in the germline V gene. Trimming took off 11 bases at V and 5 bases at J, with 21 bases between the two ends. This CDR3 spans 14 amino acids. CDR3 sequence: CAAYRRQVPYGYTF. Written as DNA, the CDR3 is TGTGCCGCATACCGCAGACAGGTCCCTTATGGCTACACCTTC.

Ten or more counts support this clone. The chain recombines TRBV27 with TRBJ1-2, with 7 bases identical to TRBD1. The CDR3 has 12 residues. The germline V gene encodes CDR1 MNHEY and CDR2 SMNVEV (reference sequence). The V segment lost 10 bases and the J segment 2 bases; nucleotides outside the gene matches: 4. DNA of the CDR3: TGTGCCAAGGCGGACAGGAACTATGGCTACACCTTC. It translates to CAKADRNYGYTF.

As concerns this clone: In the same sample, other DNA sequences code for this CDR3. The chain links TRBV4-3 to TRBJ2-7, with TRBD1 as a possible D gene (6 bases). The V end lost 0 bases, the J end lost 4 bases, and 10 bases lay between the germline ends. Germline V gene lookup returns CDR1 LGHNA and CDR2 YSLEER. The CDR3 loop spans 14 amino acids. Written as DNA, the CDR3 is TGCGCCAGCAGCCAAGATAGGGGGTCATACGAGCAGTACTTC. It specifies CASSQDRGSYEQYF.

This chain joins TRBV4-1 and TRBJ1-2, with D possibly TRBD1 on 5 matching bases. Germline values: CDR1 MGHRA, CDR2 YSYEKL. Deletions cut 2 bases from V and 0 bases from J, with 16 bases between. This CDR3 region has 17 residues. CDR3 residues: CASSQTTQGSANYGYTF. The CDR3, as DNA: TGCGCCAGCAGCCAAACTACCCAGGGAAGTGCTAACTATGGCTACACCTTC.

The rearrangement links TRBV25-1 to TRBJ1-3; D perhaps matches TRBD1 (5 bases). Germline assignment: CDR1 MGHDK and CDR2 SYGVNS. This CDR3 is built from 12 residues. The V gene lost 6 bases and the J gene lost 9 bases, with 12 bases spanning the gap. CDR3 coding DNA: TGTGCCAGCAGAGATGGTCAGGGCACCATATATTTT. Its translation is CASRDGQGTIYF.

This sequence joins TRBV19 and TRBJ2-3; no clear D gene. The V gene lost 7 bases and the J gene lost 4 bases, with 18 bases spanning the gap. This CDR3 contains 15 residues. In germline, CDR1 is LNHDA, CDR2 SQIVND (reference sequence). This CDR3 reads CASTTSTYTADTQYF. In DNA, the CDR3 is TGTGCCAGTACCACCTCCACTTATACGGCAGATACGCAGTATTTT.

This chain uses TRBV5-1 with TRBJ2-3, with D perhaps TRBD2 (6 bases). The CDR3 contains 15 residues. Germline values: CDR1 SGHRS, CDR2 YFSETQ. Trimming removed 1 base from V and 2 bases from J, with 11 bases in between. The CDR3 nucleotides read TGCGCCAGCAGCTTGCGGCCGGGGGTCACAGATACGCAGTATTTT. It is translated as CASSLRPGVTDTQYF. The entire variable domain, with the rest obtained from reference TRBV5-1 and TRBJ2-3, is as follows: KAGVTQTPRYLIKTRGQQVTLSCSPISGHRSVSWYQQTPGQGLQFLFEYFSETQRNKGNFPGRFSGRQFSNSRSEMNVSTLELGDSALYLCASSLRPGVTDTQYFGPGTRLTVL.

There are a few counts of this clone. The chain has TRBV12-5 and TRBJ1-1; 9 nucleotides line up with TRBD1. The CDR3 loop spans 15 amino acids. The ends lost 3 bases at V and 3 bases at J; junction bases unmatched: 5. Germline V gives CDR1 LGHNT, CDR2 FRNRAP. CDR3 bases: TGTGCTAGTGGTTTAAACAGGGGGCAAGACACTGAAGCTTTCTTT. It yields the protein CASGLNRGQDTEAFF.

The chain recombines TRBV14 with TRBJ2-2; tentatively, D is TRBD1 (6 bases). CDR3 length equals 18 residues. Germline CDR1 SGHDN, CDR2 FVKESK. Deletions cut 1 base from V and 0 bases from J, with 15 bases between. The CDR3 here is CASSQAKGDTSNTGELFF. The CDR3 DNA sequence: TGTGCCAGCAGCCAAGCAAAAGGGGACACCTCGAACACCGGGGAGCTGTTTTTT.